These 19 T cell receptor beta chains originate from one sample sequenced in a study of PD-L1 blockade in urothelial cancer. Sequenced by immunoSEQ multiplex PCR; TCRdb stores in-frame clones only, minus some. The repertoire holds 45,000 to 60,000 clones, with 88% as singletons. Time point reported: peripheral blood 6 weeks after treatment start. The specimen was PBMCs, collected around atezolizumab (anti-PD-L1) treatment. The receptor source for this set is a man aged 60 to 69 with urothelial cancer.

The chain joins TRBV6-5 to TRBJ2-1; 13 nucleotides match TRBD2. In germline, CDR1 is MNHEY, CDR2 SVGAGI. The CDR3 has 15 amino acids. V lost 0 bases and J lost 7; bases outside the gene matches: 0. As DNA, the CDR3 is TGTGCCAGCAGTTACTCGACTAGCGGGAGGAATGAGCAGTTCTTC. It is translated as CASSYSTSGRNEQFF.

The chain couples TRBV2 to TRBJ1-1, with a weak D call TRBD1 (5 bases). The CDR3 is 14 residues long. The V gene's germline CDR1 is SNHLY and CDR2 FYNNEI. V was trimmed by 2 bases and J by 5 bases, leaving 12 bases between them. The chain's CDR3 is CASSEPTGGTEAFF. The CDR3 DNA reads TGTGCCAGCAGTGAACCGACGGGGGGGACTGAAGCTTTCTTT.

This CDR3 is CASSERGVTGNMAMNTEAFF. The CDR3 DNA reads as TGTGCCAGCAGTGAAAGGGGGGTGACAGGGAACATGGCTATGAACACTGAAGCTTTCTTT. The rearrangement links TRBV6-1 to TRBJ1-1; 7 bases fit TRBD1. CDR1 and CDR2 (germline): MNHNS, SASEGT. Trimming took 2 bases from V and 0 from J; bases not matched to a gene: 18. CDR3 size: 20 residues.

The V and J genes are TRBV11-2 and TRBJ1-1, with unresolved D. The CDR3 is 14 amino acids. Looked up from germline, CDR1 is SGHAT and CDR2 is FQNNGV. The germline V and J ends were trimmed by 0 bases and 6 bases, with 11 bases remaining between them. CDR3 region: CASSLDRGRAEAFF. In DNA, the CDR3 is TGTGCCAGCAGCTTAGACCGCGGGAGAGCTGAAGCTTTCTTT.

This clone was detected a few times. CDR3 sequence reads: CAISPGGSNSPLHF. CDR3 coding DNA: TGTGCCATCAGCCCCGGTGGGAGCAATTCACCCCTCCACTTT. The chain couples TRBV10-3 to TRBJ1-6; no clear D. The CDR3 has 14 residues. Germline loops: CDR1 ENHRY, CDR2 SYGVKD. Trimming shortened V by 6 bases and J by 7 bases, and 13 bases separated the two germline ends.

This sequence joins TRBV13 and TRBJ1-1; D unresolved. Germline loops: CDR1 PRHDT, CDR2 FYEKMQ (reference sequence). The CDR3 contains 14 residues. Deletions cut 0 bases from V and 2 bases from J, with 7 bases between. CDR3 in DNA: TGTGCCAGCAGCTTAGGCCGGAGTAACACTGAAGCTTTCTTT. The encoded protein is CASSLGRSNTEAFF.

V and J are TRBV7-2 and TRBJ1-2; a weak D match, TRBD1 (5 bases). This CDR3 has 14 residues. Deletions cut 2 bases from V and 4 bases from J, with 11 bases between. Germline-derived CDR1 and CDR2 are SGHTA and FQGNSA. DNA of the CDR3: TGTGCCAGCAGCTTAAAACGACAGACCTATGGCTACACCTTC. Its protein is CASSLKRQTYGYTF.

The CDR3 region is CASSPRLLAKNIQYF. CDR3 DNA: TGTGCCAGTAGTCCCAGGTTATTAGCCAAAAACATTCAGTACTTC. The V gene is TRBV19, the J gene TRBJ2-4, with D unresolved. This CDR3 is 15 amino acids long. Trimming took off 5 bases at V and 0 bases at J, with 11 bases between the two ends. Germline V gene sequence: CDR1 LNHDA, CDR2 SQIVND (reference sequence).

This clone was detected a few times. The chain employs TRBV29-1 and TRBJ1-2, with D uncertain. In germline, CDR1 is SQVTM, CDR2 ANQGSEA. This CDR3 is built from 13 residues. Trimming shortened V by 3 bases and J by 0 bases, and 8 bases separated the two germline ends. In DNA, the CDR3 is TGCAGCGTTGACACAAACCCTAACTATGGCTACACCTTC. It translates to CSVDTNPNYGYTF.

V gene TRBV30 combines with J gene TRBJ2-5, with a weak D call TRBD2 (7 bases). Germline V gene data show CDR1 as GTSNPN and CDR2 as SVGIG (reference sequence). Trimming pared 3 bases from V and 5 bases from J, leaving 16 bases between. The CDR3 consists of 14 residues. This chain's CDR3 is CAWRSGGLGETQYF. DNA of the CDR3: TGTGCCTGGAGATCCGGGGGGCTGGGGGAGACCCAGTACTTC.

The chain recombines TRBV27 with TRBJ2-1, with 7 bases fitting TRBD2. CDR1 MNHEY and CDR2 SMNVEV come from the germline V gene (reference sequence). This CDR3 has 16 residues. After removal of 1 base from V and 3 bases from J, the junction contained 6 bases not matched to a gene. As DNA, the CDR3 is TGTGCCAGCAGTTTATGGGCCAGCGGGGTCTACAATGAGCAGTTCTTC. It specifies CASSLWASGVYNEQFF.

The V gene is TRBV10-3, the J gene TRBJ1-1, with 7 bases matching TRBD1. V was clipped by 9 bases and J by 2 bases; unmatched bases: 6. Germline CDR1 reads ENHRY; CDR2 reads SYGVKD. The CDR3 extends over 13 amino acids. The DNA of the CDR3 is TGTGCCATTAACAGGGGCCTCAACACTGAAGCTTTCTTT. Its translation is CAINRGLNTEAFF.

This chain uses TRBV25-1 with TRBJ2-5; perhaps TRBD1 as D (5 bases). This CDR3 is built from 12 residues. Germline values: CDR1 MGHDK, CDR2 SYGVNS. V was clipped by 4 bases and J by 4 bases, with 7 bases between them. Here the CDR3 reads CASSGRAETQYF. CDR3 sequence (DNA): TGTGCCAGCAGTGGCAGGGCAGAGACCCAGTACTTC. Together with reference TRBV25-1 and TRBJ2-5, the CDR3 gives the full variable domain: EADIYQTPRYLVIGTGKKITLECSQTMGHDKMYWYQQDPGMELHLIHYSYGVNSTEKGDLSSESTVSRIRTEHFPLTLESARPSHTSQYLCASSGRAETQYFGPGTRLLVL.

The rearrangement uses TRBV6-1 and TRBJ2-7, with a tentative D call TRBD1 (7 bases). The V gene lost 4 bases and the J gene lost 2 bases, with 18 bases spanning the gap. The CDR3 loop spans 16 amino acids. Per germline, CDR1 MNHNS and CDR2 SASEGT. CDR3 residues: CASSGNNRGGPYEQYF. The CDR3 DNA reads as TGTGCCAGCAGTGGAAATAACAGGGGAGGACCCTACGAGCAGTACTTC.

The V gene is TRBV27, the J gene TRBJ2-7; D is perhaps TRBD1 (5 bases). Germline lookup yields CDR1 MNHEY and CDR2 SMNVEV (reference sequence). Trimming stripped 5 bases from V and 7 bases from J, with 18 bases between. This CDR3 region has 14 residues. The CDR3 is CASSTDSLRWEQYF. DNA for the CDR3: TGTGCCAGCAGTACCGACAGTCTCCGCTGGGAGCAGTACTTC.

V gene TRBV11-2 combines with J gene TRBJ1-1; D is possibly TRBD1 (6 bases). Germline CDR1 SGHAT, CDR2 FQNNGV. The CDR3 length is 14 residues. Trimming took 5 bases from V and 5 from J, leaving 15 bases between them. The DNA for the CDR3 is TGTGCCAGCAGCCCGGGACAACTACAAACTGAAGCTTTCTTT. This encodes CASSPGQLQTEAFF.

The chain has TRBV2 and TRBJ1-1; D perhaps matches TRBD1 (5 bases). This CDR3 has 14 residues. CDR1 is SNHLY and CDR2 is FYNNEI in the germline V gene. V was cut by 1 base and J by 0 bases, with 6 bases left in between. CDR3 in amino acids: CASSEETVNTEAFF. Written as DNA, the CDR3 is TGTGCCAGCAGTGAAGAGACAGTGAACACTGAAGCTTTCTTT.

The gene calls are TRBV7-8 and TRBJ1-2; 7 bases are a match to TRBD1. In germline, CDR1 is SGHVS, CDR2 FQNEAQ. The CDR3 extends over 15 amino acids. V trimming: 5 bases; J trimming: 5 bases; junction bases outside the gene matches: 11. The CDR3 loop is CASSLDREKSYGYTF. The CDR3, as DNA: TGTGCCAGCAGCCTCGACAGGGAGAAGTCTTATGGCTACACCTTC.

This clone has just a few counts. The chain is built from TRBV5-4 and TRBJ1-2; no definite D call. V was clipped by 0 bases and J by 1 base, with 10 bases between them. This CDR3 is 15 amino acids long. Germline-derived CDR1 and CDR2 are SGHNT and YYREEE (reference sequence). The CDR3 nucleotides are TGTGCCAGCAGCTTGGACAGCAGACGTAACTATGGCTACACCTTC. It codes for CASSLDSRRNYGYTF.